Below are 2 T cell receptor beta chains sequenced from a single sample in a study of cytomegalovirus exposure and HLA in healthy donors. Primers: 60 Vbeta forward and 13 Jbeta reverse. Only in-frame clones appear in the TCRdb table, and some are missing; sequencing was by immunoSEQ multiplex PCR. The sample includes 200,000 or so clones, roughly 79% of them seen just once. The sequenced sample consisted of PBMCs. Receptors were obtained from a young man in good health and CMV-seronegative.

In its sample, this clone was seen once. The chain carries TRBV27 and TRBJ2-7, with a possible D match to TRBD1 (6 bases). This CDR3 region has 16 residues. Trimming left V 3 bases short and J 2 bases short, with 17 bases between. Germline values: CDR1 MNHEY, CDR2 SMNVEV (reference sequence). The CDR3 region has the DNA TGTGCCAGCAGTTTCGCACAGGGCTCAGGGGCCTACGAGCAGTACTTC. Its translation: CASSFAQGSGAYEQYF.

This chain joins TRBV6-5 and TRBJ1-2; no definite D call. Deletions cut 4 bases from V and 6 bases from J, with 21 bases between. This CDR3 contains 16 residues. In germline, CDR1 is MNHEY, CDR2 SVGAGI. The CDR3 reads CASSLKVAIGVHGYTF. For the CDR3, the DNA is TGTGCCAGCAGTTTGAAGGTCGCCATCGGGGTGCATGGCTACACCTTC.